These 29 T cell receptor beta chains share one sample of origin, sequenced in a study of Graves' ophthalmopathy and Graves' hyperthyroidism. The sequenced template was RNA, covering the TCR beta CDR3 region. HTBI-primed RT-PCR formed the first round, and a multiplex PCR formed the second. TCRdb called the multiplex PCR reads again in MiXCR, with one record for every CDR3 protein. The sample records hundreds of thousands of distinct CDR3 sequences, approximately 40% being singletons. Sequencing was carried out using peripheral blood. The receptors come from an adult man with Graves' ophthalmopathy.

This clonotype was seen a single time. The genes are TRBV7-9 and TRBJ2-2; D is uncertain. Germline lookup yields CDR1 SEHNR and CDR2 FQNEAQ (reference sequence). The CDR3 covers 15 residues. V was shortened by 5 bases and J by 0 bases, with 10 bases between the two germline ends. The CDR3 spells CASSQGPANTGELFF. The CDR3 nucleotides read TGTGCCAGCAGCCAAGGACCGGCGAACACCGGGGAGCTGTTTTTT.

CDR3 in amino acids: CASQDRGGPYEQYF. CDR3 DNA: TGTGCCAGCCAGGACAGGGGCGGTCCCTACGAGCAGTACTTC. This rearrangement joins TRBV9 to TRBJ2-7; 9 bases are shared with TRBD1. Germline CDR1 reads SGDLS; CDR2 reads YYNGEE. The V gene end was trimmed by 7 bases and the J gene end by 2 bases; junction bases not matched to a gene: 7. The CDR3 is made up of 14 amino acids. The full variable domain, completed using reference TRBV9 and TRBJ2-7, is DSGVTQTPKHLITATGQRVTLRCSPRSGDLSVYWYQQSLDQGLQFLIQYYNGEERAKGNILERFSAQQFPDLHSELNLSSLELGDSALYFCASQDRGGPYEQYFGPGTRLTVT.

The sample holds many counts of this clonotype. The V gene is TRBV9, the J gene TRBJ1-1, with D perhaps matching TRBD1 (6 bases). Trimming removed 0 bases at V and 1 base at J, with 10 bases between. Germline loops: CDR1 SGDLS, CDR2 YYNGEE. CDR3 length: 15 residues. CDR3: CASSVAAGENTEAFF. In DNA form, the CDR3 reads TGTGCCAGCAGCGTAGCCGCAGGGGAGAACACTGAAGCTTTCTTT.

For this clonotype: A much larger clone lies one base from this, so it may be a read error. This chain uses TRBV7-2 with TRBJ1-1; no firm D call. Trimming removed 5 bases at V and 8 bases at J, with 12 bases between. Germline CDR1 is SGHTA and CDR2 is FQGNSA. CDR3 size: 12 residues. CDR3 region: CASSPGLKEAFF. DNA of the CDR3: TGTGCCAGCAGCCCAGGTCTCAAAGAAGCTTTCTTT. Drawing the rest from reference TRBV7-2 and TRBJ1-1, the complete variable domain is GAGVSQSPSNKVTEKGKDVELRCDPISGHTALYWYRQSLGQGLEFLIYFQGNSAPDKSGLPSDRFSAERTGGSVSTLTIQRTQQEDSAVYLCASSPGLKEAFFGQGTRLTVV.

J is TRBJ2-5 and V is TRBV2, with TRBD2 as a possible D gene (6 bases). Germline V lookup: CDR1 SNHLY, CDR2 FYNNEI. CDR3 length equals 13 residues. V was clipped by 8 bases and J by 9 bases, with 19 bases between them. The CDR3 DNA follows: TGTGCCAGCGAGGACCCCTTGGGGGAGGCCCAGTACTTC. Its protein product is CASEDPLGEAQYF.

This clonotype has a count of ten or more. This sequence joins TRBV12-3 or TRBV12-4 and TRBJ2-5; 8 nucleotides match TRBD1. Germline trimming cut 5 bases from V and 4 bases from J; bases unmatched to any gene: 3. CDR3 length equals 13 residues. The CDR3 spells CASSIGQGETQYF. Here the CDR3 DNA reads TGTGCCAGCAGTATTGGACAGGGAGAGACCCAGTACTTC.

This chain joins TRBV10-3 and TRBJ2-6, with D uncertain. The CDR3 contains 14 residues. With 5 bases removed from V and 0 bases from J, the gap between germline ends came to 5 bases. The germline V gene has CDR1 ENHRY and CDR2 SYGVKD. The CDR3 DNA follows: TGTGCCATCAGTTTCAGCTCTGGGGCCAACGTCCTGACTTTC. It encodes CAISFSSGANVLTF.

The sample holds many counts of this clonotype. The CDR3, as DNA: TGTGCCAGCAGCTTAATAGGAGGGAGGGGGAACACTGAAGCTTTCTTT. As protein: CASSLIGGRGNTEAFF. The chain is built from TRBV7-3 and TRBJ1-1, with D possibly TRBD1 on 5 matching bases. Trimming removed 1 base at V and 1 base at J, with 13 bases between. The germline V gene encodes CDR1 SGHTA and CDR2 FQGTGA. This CDR3 region has 16 residues.

This clonotype appeared many times. The chain combines TRBV7-9 with TRBJ1-1, with 7 bases matching TRBD1. CDR1 is SEHNR and CDR2 is FQNEAQ in the germline V gene (reference sequence). The ends lost 6 bases at V and 0 bases at J; junction bases unmatched: 4. This CDR3 contains 14 residues. The CDR3 nucleotides are TGTGCCAGCAGTGCGGGACAGCTGAACACTGAAGCTTTCTTT. It yields the protein CASSAGQLNTEAFF.

This clonotype was recorded a few times. The rearrangement links TRBV10-3 to TRBJ2-2; 10 nucleotides align to TRBD1. Germline V gene data show CDR1 as ENHRY and CDR2 as SYGVKD. CDR3 length: 16 residues. Trimming cost V 7 bases and J 4 bases; bases outside gene matches: 9. The CDR3 region is CAITRGQGEITGELFF. The CDR3 nucleotides read TGTGCCATCACCCGAGGACAGGGGGAGATCACCGGGGAGCTGTTTTTT.

This clonotype was observed many times. The chain carries TRBV5-6 and TRBJ1-2; possibly TRBD1 for D (6 bases). The CDR3 runs 16 residues. V dropped 2 bases and J dropped 6 bases, with 20 bases sitting between them. The germline V gene encodes CDR1 SGHDT and CDR2 YYEEEE. The CDR3 spells CASSLSPQGSVNGYTF. The CDR3 DNA reads TGTGCCAGCAGCTTAAGCCCACAGGGAAGTGTCAATGGCTACACCTTC.

Details on this clonotype: Compared with germline, one end of the junction differs, possibly owing to a read error. This chain connects TRBV7-3 to TRBJ1-1; D call uncertain. Germline CDR1 reads SGHTA; CDR2 reads FQGTGA. The CDR3 totals 13 residues. The CDR3 DNA reads TGTGCCAGCAGCCCCCGGGTGAACACTGAAGCTTCCTTT. As protein: CASSPRVNTEASF.

This chain connects TRBV7-2 to TRBJ2-7; no definite D call. CDR1 SGHTA and CDR2 FQGNSA come from the germline V gene. Trimming left V 1 base short and J 7 bases short, with 14 bases between. This CDR3 comprises 14 residues. The DNA of the CDR3 is TGTGCCAGCAGCTTAGTTGGGGTAGCCGGGGAGCAGTACTTC. Its translation: CASSLVGVAGEQYF.

The V gene is TRBV24-1, the J gene TRBJ2-2; either TRBD1 or TRBD2 may supply D (5 bases each). Trimming removed 3 bases from V and 4 bases from J, with 23 bases in between. The CDR3 totals 19 residues. The germline V gene has CDR1 KGHDR and CDR2 SFDVKD. The CDR3 reads CATSDPYGQAGSSTGELFF. The CDR3, as DNA: TGTGCCACCAGTGATCCATACGGGCAGGCAGGGAGTAGCACCGGGGAGCTGTTTTTT.

Comment on this clonotype: One junction end does not reproduce the germline sequence, and a read error may be involved. The V gene is TRBV10-2, the J gene TRBJ2-7; D may be TRBD2 (6 bases). The CDR3 length is 15 residues. CDR1 WSHSY and CDR2 SAAADI come from the germline V gene. The CDR3 coding sequence is TGTGCCAGCAGTCCTGGGACTCTTGAAAGCTACGAGCAGTACTTC. This gives the protein CASSPGTLESYEQYF.

Remarks on this clonotype: The junction departs from the called germline gene at one end, perhaps through a read error. The gene calls are TRBV11-2 and TRBJ1-2, with a possible D match to TRBD1 (6 bases). The CDR3 has 16 residues. Germline lookup yields CDR1 SGHAT and CDR2 FQNNGV. The CDR3 sequence is CASRPQTDSLSYGYTF. CDR3 DNA: TGCGCCAGCAGACCACAGACGGACAGCCTATCCTATGGCTACACCTTC.

This sequence joins TRBV5-4 and TRBJ2-2; D is unresolved. Per the germline V gene, CDR1 is SGHNT and CDR2 is YYREEE (reference sequence). The CDR3 is 14 amino acids. V lost 3 bases, J lost 2 bases, and 8 bases lay in between. The CDR3 nucleotides read TGTGCCAGCAGCTGGGGTATCAACACCGGGGAGCTGTTTTTT. Amino acid sequence: CASSWGINTGELFF.

The genes are TRBV12-3 or TRBV12-4 and TRBJ1-1; 8 bases are shared with TRBD1. With 6 bases clipped from V and 6 bases from J, the junction kept 6 bases outside the gene matches. The CDR3 runs 13 residues. CDR3: CASRTGEDAEAFF. In nucleotides, the CDR3 is TGTGCCAGCAGGACAGGGGAAGACGCTGAAGCTTTCTTT.

With regard to this clonotype: A clone one base away is much larger, so this may be a read error. The chain combines TRBV4-2 with TRBJ2-5; TRBD1 matches 7 bases. The V gene end was trimmed by 5 bases and the J gene end by 4 bases; junction bases not matched to a gene: 7. CDR1 and CDR2 from the germline V gene are LGHNA and YNFKEQ. CDR3 length: 14 amino acids. The CDR3 coding sequence is TGTGCCAGCAGCGCACAGGGGTACCGAGAGACCCAGTACTTC. Translated, it gives CASSAQGYRETQYF.

There are many counts of this clonotype. This chain joins TRBV15 and TRBJ1-1; D remains unclear. This CDR3 spans 16 amino acids. Germline V gives CDR1 LNHNV, CDR2 YYDKDF (reference sequence). The germline V and J ends were trimmed by 3 bases and 2 bases, with 16 bases remaining between them. CDR3: CATSSEPETDNTEAFF. The CDR3 DNA reads TGTGCCACCAGCAGCGAACCAGAAACGGACAACACTGAAGCTTTCTTT.

Concerning this clonotype itself: This clone may be a read error of a much larger clone one base away. The chain has TRBV2 and TRBJ1-6; no clear D. Germline assignment: CDR1 SNHLY and CDR2 FYNNEI. This CDR3 comprises 16 residues. The CDR3 bases are TGTGCCAGCACCGAGGGTCTATGGGGTGATAATTCACCCCCCCACTTT. Its translation is CASTEGLWGDNSPPHF.

V usage is TRBV10-3 and J usage is TRBJ2-3, with 12 nucleotides matching TRBD2. This CDR3 contains 16 residues. Germline V gene sequence: CDR1 ENHRY, CDR2 SYGVKD. J gave up 2 bases and V 3 bases, and 3 bases lay outside the gene matches. The CDR3 DNA reads as TGTGCCATCAGTGAAGGACTAGCGGGATCCACAGATACGCAGTATTTT. This translates into CAISEGLAGSTDTQYF.

This clonotype was detected ten times or more. This chain connects TRBV9 to TRBJ1-2, with D hard to call. There are 14 residues in the CDR3. Germline lookup yields CDR1 SGDLS and CDR2 YYNGEE. V was pared by 0 bases and J by 4 bases, with 10 bases between. The CDR3 protein is CASSVDRAGYGYTF. The DNA for the CDR3 is TGTGCCAGCAGCGTAGATCGGGCGGGCTATGGCTACACCTTC.

The chain is built from TRBV11-2 and TRBJ2-3; 7 bases are a match to TRBD2. The J segment lost 7 bases and the V segment lost 4 bases, leaving 5 bases of the junction unmatched. The CDR3 totals 13 residues. In germline, CDR1 is SGHAT, CDR2 FQNNGV. CDR3 coding DNA: TGTGCCAGCAGCTCGGCTAGCGGTAATACGCAGTATTTT. This gives the protein CASSSASGNTQYF.

Ten or more counts support this clonotype. The rearrangement joins TRBV2 to TRBJ1-5; D may be TRBD1 (5 bases). Germline V gene data show CDR1 as SNHLY and CDR2 as FYNNEI. Trimming took 8 bases from V and 4 from J, leaving 12 bases between them. The CDR3 is 13 residues long. As DNA, the CDR3 is TGTGCCAGCTCTAGGGACGTAAATCAGCCCCAGCATTTT. This translates into CASSRDVNQPQHF.

The chain combines TRBV2 with TRBJ2-2, with D possibly TRBD2 on 5 matching bases. CDR3 length: 13 residues. The germline CDR1 and CDR2 sequences are SNHLY and FYNNEI. Trimming removed 6 bases at V and 6 bases at J, with 11 bases between. CDR3 coding DNA: TGTGCCAGCAGACCCCCCGGGGCCGGGGAGCTGTTTTTT. Its translation: CASRPPGAGELFF.

The V call is TRBV25-1, the J call TRBJ1-1, with D possibly TRBD1 on 5 matching bases. V lost 5 bases and J lost 4, with 14 bases in between. The CDR3 covers 14 residues. Germline CDR1 and CDR2: MGHDK and SYGVNS. The CDR3 here is CASSYGAGTTEAFF. The CDR3 coding sequence is TGTGCCAGCAGTTACGGGGCAGGGACCACTGAAGCTTTCTTT.

The J gene is TRBJ1-1, the V gene TRBV2, with D unclear. The CDR3 runs 14 residues. V lost 5 bases to trimming and J lost 2 bases, with 12 bases between them. Germline V gives CDR1 SNHLY, CDR2 FYNNEI. This CDR3 reads CASSYSEVNTEAFF. CDR3 in DNA: TGTGCCAGCAGTTACTCGGAAGTCAACACTGAAGCTTTCTTT. Looking up the rest from reference TRBV2 and TRBJ1-1 gives the full variable domain: EPEVTQTPSHQVTQMGQEVILRCVPISNHLYFYWYRQILGQKVEFLVSFYNNEISEKSEIFDDQFSVERPDGSNFTLKIRSTKLEDSAMYFCASSYSEVNTEAFFGQGTRLTVV.

This clonotype has only a few counts. V gene TRBV20-1 combines with J gene TRBJ1-1; D uncertain. The CDR3 has 17 amino acids. Trimming removed 1 base at V and 1 base at J, with 19 bases between. Germline V gene sequence: CDR1 DFQATT, CDR2 SNEGSKA (reference sequence). CDR3 residues: CSARAVSLPDKNTEAFF. The CDR3 DNA follows: TGCAGTGCTAGAGCCGTTTCGTTGCCAGATAAGAACACTGAAGCTTTCTTT.